This TCR beta chain was documented in a study of beta chain features in type 1 diabetes (dated by TCRdb to the late 2010s). As for the study more broadly: No differences in mean age, gender distribution, total cell number or subset yield were found between patients and healthy donors. A total of 85 million to 140 million sorted cells were examined across all samples, and a strong correlation was observed between cell number per subset and RNA yield. In the study, TCRB repertoires of sorted circulating CD4+ T cell subsets from recently diagnosed type 1 diabetes patients were compared with those of matched healthy donors. Naive and central memory subsets were obtained from all 30 or so donors, but regulatory and stem cell-like memory subsets were isolated from only 8 patients and about 8 healthy donors.

A single peripheral blood draw of approximately 110 mL on average was collected from each donor into heparinised tubes. Naive, central memory, regulatory and stem cell-like memory CD4+ T cells were sorted on a BD FACSAria II using a panel including CD45RO, CCR7, CD25, CD127, CD95 and CD27. Purity was above 95% for every sorted population. Right away, PBMCs were isolated by Lymphoprep density gradient centrifugation and were stained directly, with no culture step. So that batch effects would be minimized, each experiment stained and sorted samples in pairs, pairing one healthy donor with one patient. Overall study results and their limits: PCR may preferentially amplify shorter templates, but because patient and control samples were amplified and corrected together, any resulting skew would affect both groups equally. Sequencing cDNA rather than genomic DNA could over-represent highly expressing activated cells, although activation and CD3 levels did not differ between groups. Fewer insertions and more nucleotide deletions at VDJ recombination sites were observed in patients with type 1 diabetes, implying thymic rearrangement abnormalities. Naive, central memory and regulatory TCRB repertoires appeared to be more similar among patients than among healthy donors. A moderate but significant shortening of TCRB CDR3 length was observed in type 1 diabetes patients in all four CD4+ subsets. Only small numbers of individuals were included in the HLA sub-analyses, which left unresolved whether HLA type had any influence on TCRB rearrangement.

Note on this clone: This receptor's antigen is unknown. Per-base qualities were not stored, and no clone one base away is much larger.

All of the isolated RNA was reverse transcribed with the High Capacity cDNA Reverse Transcription Kit, so expressed TCRB transcripts were sequenced. Naive, central memory and regulatory T cell samples underwent deep immunoSEQ sequencing, averaging around 4 million total reads per sample. After sorted cells were lysed in RLT buffer, RNA was extracted with DNase-treated RNeasy Micro or Mini kits, with the choice depending on cell number. Each cell subset was processed separately to prevent cross-contamination, with patient and healthy donor samples processed together. Using the immunoSEQ multiplex PCR, TCRB sequences were amplified from cDNA into 87-bp fragments spanning the CDR3 region. Amplicons were sequenced on the Illumina HiSeq platform. The authors' pipeline ran thus. PCR bias was computationally corrected using synthetic template baselines, reads within Hamming distance 2 were collapsed, and singletons that could not be merged were discarded. Reads were aligned to IMGT to assign V, D and J genes, CDR3 length, and insertions or deletions at six rearrangement sites. Within each subset, clonotype counts were normalized to the number of sorted cells before true diversity and Gini coefficients were calculated with the tcR R package. The overlap coefficient, calculated on TCRB nucleotide sequences, was used to measure repertoire sharing. Held by TCRdb, this immuneACCESS table contains in-frame sequences only and omits some clones. Under half of the omission traces to an unresolved V gene where checked; the cause of the rest is unknown. The V and J calls and the clone size are those of that table, but D and trimming were determined from the DNA. The sample contains fewer than 400,000 clones, around 8% of them found a single time. Roughly 0.44% of the sample is in the top ten clones.

Relative to germline, V is 11 bases shorter and J is 5 bases shorter, with 12 bases between their ends. The CDR3 measures 11 amino acids from cysteine to phenylalanine. Only the CDR3 DNA stays, 33 bases, in frame from base 1. CDR1 and CDR2 are drawn from the germline V gene: SGHNT, YENEEA. Recombination joined TRBV11-3 with TRBJ1-2; the D gene cannot be resolved reliably. The specimen was central memory CD4+ T cells from blood. The origin of this receptor is a young woman in good health. The DNA reads as follows: TGTGCCCCTCCCGCGCAATATGGCTACACCTTC. Its protein reads: CAPPAQYGYTF.